This T cell receptor beta chain was sequenced during a study of shared clonotypes between healthy human individuals. Study-level background: For every donor, three CD4 naive, three CD4 memory, two CD8 naive and one CD8 memory plates were used.

Worth noting for this clone: The antigen is unknown.

The data were produced by immunoSEQ multiplex PCR, yet TCRdb's version contains in-frame clones alone and is incomplete. The data show hundreds of thousands of clones, 80% to 95% seen once. Study outcomes and limitations: The naive CD4 repertoires of four donors were compared, and about 5% of clonotypes were shared. In general, naive subsets displayed greater estimated richness than memory subsets did.

Naive CD8 isolation took CD45RO-negative cells positively selected for CCR7 and excluded terminally differentiated effector memory CD45RA+ cells. Study donors comprised healthy, HIV-negative adults devoid of recent acute infection or vaccination. This CDR3 spans 19 amino acids. V lost 4 bases and J lost 4, with 28 bases in between. Germline V CDR1 and CDR2: SGHNT, YYREEE (reference sequence). The sample taken for sequencing was naive CD8+ T cells sorted from blood. V is TRBV5-4 and J is TRBJ2-3; D may be TRBD1 or TRBD2 (8 bases each). This clonotype originated in a man aged 30 to 39 in good health. CDR3 in amino acids: CASSGLTGGSGNWADTQYF. The CDR3 DNA follows: TGTGCCAGCAGCGGTCTTACAGGGGGTAGCGGGAATTGGGCAGATACGCAGTATTTT.